These T cell receptor beta chains were read from a single sample in a study of blood T cells in healthy people across ages. MiXCR, applied by TCRdb to the 5' RACE reads, yields one record per CDR3 protein. This table has about 720,000 distinct CDR3 sequences, 20% to 25% appearing once. Sequenced input: blood. These receptors were obtained from an older man in good health. Each CDR3 is given with its conserved first and last residue. Fields, in order: V gene, J gene, clone size, D gene, CDR3 DNA, CDR3 protein. The D gene is left open where the match is weak. Size tells how often a clone was seen (once, few, many) or the class of an expanded clone, and some rows leave it out.

TRBV20-1	TRBJ1-6	few	-	TGCAGTGCTTTACCTACAGGGTACCTTCCCGGTTCACCCCTCCACTTT	CSALPTGYLPGSPLHF
TRBV3-1	TRBJ2-1	few	-	TGTGCCAGCTCTCGGCGCAATGAGCAGTTCTTC	CASSRRNEQFF
TRBV5-6	TRBJ1-2	-	TRBD1	TGTGCCAGCAGCTTAGACAGGGGTTACTATGGCTACACCTTC	CASSLDRGYYGYTF
TRBV28	TRBJ2-6	-	TRBD2	TGTGCCAGCAGTCCACGGACTAGCGGGAGTTCTGGGGCCAACGTCCTGACTTTC	CASSPRTSGSSGANVLTF
TRBV20-1	TRBJ1-4	-	-	TGCAGTGCTAGAGATCGGGGAAATAGTGAAAAACTGTTTTTT	CSARDRGNSEKLFF
TRBV20-1	TRBJ2-3	-	-	TGCAGTGCTAGCCCTCCGGGTTCTAGCACAGATACGCAGTATTTT	CSASPPGSSTDTQYF
TRBV29-1	TRBJ1-2	few	TRBD1	TGCAGCGTTCGGGACAGGGAGGTCTTGGGCTACACCTTC	CSVRDREVLGYTF
TRBV5-1	TRBJ1-5	few	TRBD1	TGCGCCAGCAGCTTGGAGGGACAGGGTCGACAGCCCCAGCATTTT	CASSLEGQGRQPQHF
TRBV20-1	TRBJ2-3	few	TRBD2	TGCAGTGCTAGAGTACTAGCGGGAGTAGATACGCAGTATTTT	CSARVLAGVDTQYF
TRBV11-1	TRBJ2-1	few	-	TGTGCCAGCAGCCCCGCTCGCGGGACCTACAATGAGCAGTTCTTC	CASSPARGTYNEQFF
TRBV7-8	TRBJ2-1	-	TRBD2	TGTGCCAGCAGCCTCCCGAGACTAGCGGACAATGAGCAGTTCTTC	CASSLPRLADNEQFF
TRBV6-5	TRBJ2-3	-	TRBD1	TGTGCCAGCACCAGACAGGGGACAGATACGCAGTATTTT	CASTRQGTDTQYF
TRBV6-6	TRBJ2-2	few	TRBD1	TGTGCCAGCAGGCCTACTCCGGGACAGAATTCTCCCGGGGAGCTGTTTTTT	CASRPTPGQNSPGELFF
TRBV20-1	TRBJ2-7	-	-	TGCAGTGCTCCACTAGCCGAGAGCTCCTACGAGCAGTACTTC	CSAPLAESSYEQYF
TRBV28	TRBJ1-2	-	-	TGTGCCAGCAGAAGACAGCCTACGTATGTCTACACCTTC	CASRRQPTYVYTF
TRBV19	TRBJ1-2	few	-	TGTGCCAGTAGTATAATGGATTATGGCTACACCTTC	CASSIMDYGYTF
TRBV10-3	TRBJ2-1	few	-	TGTGCCATCAGACGTGGCAAGTCCTACAATGAGCAGTTCTTC	CAIRRGKSYNEQFF
TRBV5-1	TRBJ1-2	-	-	TGCGCCAGCAGCTTCTCAGGGGACAACTATGGCTACACCTTC	CASSFSGDNYGYTF
TRBV7-2	TRBJ2-3	-	-	TGTGCCAGCAGCTTCGAGGCGCAGTATTTT	CASSFEAQYF
TRBV7-2	TRBJ1-2	-	-	TGTGCCAGCAGTTTAGTCCAGGGGTCCTATGGCTACACCTTC	CASSLVQGSYGYTF